Each of the 25 T cell receptor beta chains below was sequenced from the same sample in a study of CD8 T cells in ankylosing spondylitis. MiXCR, applied by TCRdb to the 5' RACE reads, yields one record per CDR3 protein. Altogether 380,000 or so distinct CDR3 sequences are present, roughly 22% being singletons, with the ten largest covering about an eighth. Input material: blood, either unsorted or a sorted T cell fraction (not recorded which). The source is a male donor with ankylosing spondylitis or in good health (not recorded which).

This clonotype was seen only a few times. The genes are TRBV12-3 or TRBV12-4 and TRBJ2-1; 9 bases agree with TRBD2. CDR3 length equals 16 residues. With V trimmed by 7 bases and J by 4 bases, 11 bases remained unmatched. The DNA of the CDR3 is TGTGCCAGCAACCAACCCCTAGCGGGGCTTTACAATGAGCAGTTCTTC. Encoded protein: CASNQPLAGLYNEQFF.

In its sample, this clonotype was seen a few times. This rearrangement joins TRBV12-3 or TRBV12-4 to TRBJ2-2; a possible D gene is TRBD2 (6 bases). This CDR3 contains 16 residues. Trimming took off 4 bases at V and 6 bases at J, with 18 bases between the two ends. The CDR3 here is CASSWAVSGPSGELFF. CDR3 in DNA: TGTGCCAGCAGTTGGGCTGTTAGCGGCCCGTCCGGGGAGCTGTTTTTT.

This clonotype was counted between two and nine times. The V and J genes are TRBV2 and TRBJ2-3; perhaps TRBD1 as D (5 bases). Between the trimmed V and J ends, which lost 6 bases and 2 bases, there was a span of 12 bases. The CDR3 length is 14 residues. CDR1 is SNHLY and CDR2 is FYNNEI in the germline V gene. The CDR3 bases are TGTGCCAGCAGCCTCGACAGCTACACAGATACGCAGTATTTT. Translation gives CASSLDSYTDTQYF.

The V and J genes are TRBV20-1 and TRBJ2-7; unclear D gene. Germline assignment: CDR1 DFQATT and CDR2 SNEGSKA (reference sequence). The CDR3 consists of 14 residues. V lost 0 bases and J lost 6, with 15 bases in between. DNA for the CDR3: TGCAGTGCTAGAGATCCGGGTTCCATTTCCGAGCAGTACTTC. Protein: CSARDPGSISEQYF.

V gene TRBV19 combines with J gene TRBJ2-7; D unclear. V lost 1 base and J 3 bases, leaving 4 bases between the germline ends. Germline loops: CDR1 LNHDA, CDR2 SQIVND (reference sequence). The CDR3 is 12 residues long. The CDR3 is CASSIVGYEQYF. The DNA of the CDR3 is TGTGCCAGTAGTATAGTAGGCTACGAGCAGTACTTC.

This clonotype was picked up a small number of times. The V call is TRBV11-2, the J call TRBJ2-7; D gene ambiguous. Trimming took off 3 bases at V and 2 bases at J, with 14 bases between the two ends. The germline V gene encodes CDR1 SGHAT and CDR2 FQNNGV. The CDR3 spans 15 residues. The CDR3 DNA follows: TGTGCCAGCAGCTTGGGTTGGCAGTCAGCCTACGAGCAGTACTTC. It translates to CASSLGWQSAYEQYF.

This clonotype came up many times. The chain uses TRBV12-3 or TRBV12-4 and TRBJ2-1; D call uncertain. This CDR3 region has 13 residues. V lost 3 bases and J 6 bases, leaving 9 bases between the germline ends. In DNA form, the CDR3 reads TGTGCCAGCAGTTTCGGCGAGCCCAATGAGCAGTTCTTC. It yields the protein CASSFGEPNEQFF.

This clonotype was counted a few times. This chain uses TRBV11-1 with TRBJ2-2; D may be TRBD1 or TRBD2 (5 bases each). The CDR3 is 18 amino acids. V was trimmed by 5 bases and J by 8 bases, leaving 27 bases between them. Germline V CDR1 and CDR2: SGHAT, FQDESV (reference sequence). CDR3 DNA sequence: TGTGCCAGCAGCCTCCCTGCGGACACCTCGAGGGCAACTGGGGAGCTGTTTTTT. Translated, it gives CASSLPADTSRATGELFF.

The chain employs TRBV6-2 or TRBV6-3 and TRBJ2-1; TRBD2 matches at 8 bases. There are 15 residues in the CDR3. The J segment lost 4 bases and the V segment lost 6 bases, leaving 8 bases of the junction unmatched. Germline lookup yields CDR1 MNHEY and CDR2 SVGEGT. The CDR3 is CASSTGGPRYNEQFF. The CDR3 bases are TGTGCCAGCAGCACGGGGGGGCCCAGGTACAATGAGCAGTTCTTC.

J is TRBJ2-5 and V is TRBV13; maybe TRBD2 (5 bases). The ends were cut back, 8 bases at V and 3 bases at J, with 16 bases in the middle. The CDR3 extends over 14 amino acids. The germline gives CDR1 PRHDT, CDR2 FYEKMQ (reference sequence). The CDR3 sequence is CASSRRLWEETQYF. CDR3 coding DNA: TGTGCCAGCTCGCGGAGGCTTTGGGAAGAGACCCAGTACTTC.

This clonotype was recorded a few times. J is TRBJ2-3 and V is TRBV20-1; D remains ambiguous. CDR1 is DFQATT and CDR2 is SNEGSKA in the germline V gene (reference sequence). The CDR3 loop spans 16 amino acids. Deletions cut 1 base from V and 3 bases from J, with 17 bases between. The CDR3 loop reads CSARVPPPEPTDTQYF. As DNA, the CDR3 is TGCAGTGCTAGAGTACCCCCACCGGAGCCGACAGATACGCAGTATTTT.

This clonotype was seen a single time. The V and J genes are TRBV11-2 and TRBJ2-5, with 9 positions matching TRBD2. Germline assignment: CDR1 SGHAT and CDR2 FQNNGV. CDR3 length equals 17 residues. With V trimmed by 2 bases and J by 2 bases, 9 bases remained unmatched. Here the CDR3 reads CASSLWPSGTNQETQYF. As DNA, the CDR3 is TGTGCCAGCAGCTTATGGCCTAGCGGGACAAATCAAGAGACCCAGTACTTC. Together with reference TRBV11-2 and TRBJ2-5, the CDR3 gives the full variable domain: EAGVAQSPRYKIIEKRQSVAFWCNPISGHATLYWYQQILGQGPKLLIQFQNNGVVDDSQLPKDRFSAERLKGVDSTLKIQPAKLEDSAVYLCASSLWPSGTNQETQYFGPGTRLLVL.

The chain recombines TRBV7-8 with TRBJ1-2, with D maybe TRBD1 (6 bases). Germline CDR1 reads SGHVS; CDR2 reads FQNEAQ. The CDR3 extends over 15 amino acids. Trimming shortened V by 5 bases and J by 0 bases, and 13 bases separated the two germline ends. CDR3 DNA sequence: TGTGCCAGCAGCCCCAATGACAGGACTAACTATGGCTACACCTTC. This translates into CASSPNDRTNYGYTF.

CDR3 nucleotides: TGTGCCAGCAGTTACATTCGGACAGGACCCTACAATGAGCAGTTCTTC. The encoded protein is CASSYIRTGPYNEQFF. The V call is TRBV6-5, the J call TRBJ2-1; the match to TRBD1 covers 7 bases. This CDR3 contains 16 residues. Germline values: CDR1 MNHEY, CDR2 SVGAGI. The ends lost 2 bases at V and 2 bases at J; junction bases unmatched: 6.

This sequence joins TRBV7-9 and TRBJ2-5; D gene uncertain. Trimming pared 5 bases from V and 4 bases from J, leaving 11 bases between. CDR1 is SEHNR and CDR2 is FQNEAQ in the germline V gene (reference sequence). There are 13 residues in the CDR3. Written as DNA, the CDR3 is TGTGCCAGCAGCCGAGGTTTGCGAGAGACCCAGTACTTC. This sequence encodes CASSRGLRETQYF.

The rearrangement joins TRBV24-1 to TRBJ2-5, with D perhaps matching TRBD1 (5 bases). Germline assignment: CDR1 KGHDR and CDR2 SFDVKD. V was cut by 0 bases and J by 4 bases, with 11 bases left in between. The CDR3 extends over 15 amino acids. CDR3 sequence: CATSDLHAGAETQYF. The CDR3 DNA sequence: TGTGCCACCAGTGATTTGCATGCTGGGGCAGAGACCCAGTACTTC.

J is TRBJ2-6 and V is TRBV5-1; TRBD1 matches 9 bases. V was pared by 8 bases and J by 2 bases, with 14 bases of the junction left unmatched. Germline V gives CDR1 SGHRS, CDR2 YFSETQ. CDR3 length: 18 residues. DNA of the CDR3: TGCGCCAGATTCCCACCCGGGACAGGGAGGACTGGGGCCAACGTCCTGACTTTC. It specifies CARFPPGTGRTGANVLTF.

There are a few counts of this clonotype. The V and J genes are TRBV4-2 and TRBJ2-2, with D hard to call. Per the germline V gene, CDR1 is LGHNA and CDR2 is YNFKEQ. This CDR3 is 14 amino acids long. Trimming pared 0 bases from V and 6 bases from J, leaving 8 bases between. This CDR3 is CASSQDSGPGELFF. Here the CDR3 DNA reads TGTGCCAGCAGCCAAGATTCAGGCCCCGGGGAGCTGTTTTTT.

For this clonotype: Mismatch with germline at one junction end may stem from a read error. V and J are TRBV27 and TRBJ2-7, with a tentative D call TRBD1 (6 bases). Germline V lookup: CDR1 MNHEY, CDR2 SMNVEV (reference sequence). The CDR3 runs to 14 residues. The CDR3 sequence: CASRNQGSSYEKYF. The CDR3 DNA sequence: TGTGCCAGCAGGAATCAGGGGAGCTCCTACGAGAAGTACTTC.

This chain links TRBV11-2 with TRBJ2-7, with TRBD1 matching 8 bases. CDR1 and CDR2 from the germline V gene are SGHAT and FQNNGV. V lost 4 bases to trimming and J lost 4 bases; unmatched junction nucleotides: 6. This CDR3 is 14 amino acids long. DNA of the CDR3: TGTGCCAGCAGCTACGGACAGGGTTTATACGAGCAGTACTTC. Translated: CASSYGQGLYEQYF.

This clonotype was counted between two and nine times. The rearrangement uses TRBV20-1 and TRBJ2-4; D gene uncertain. V was clipped by 4 bases and J by 7 bases, with 17 bases between them. CDR1 and CDR2 (germline): DFQATT, SNEGSKA (reference sequence). The CDR3 is made up of 14 amino acids. CDR3 nucleotide sequence: TGCAGTGCTACTCCCCCGGAAATACGGAACATTCAGTACTTC. This sequence encodes CSATPPEIRNIQYF.

In regard to this clonotype: A junction boundary mismatches the germline segment, possibly from a read error. This chain uses TRBV6-5 with TRBJ2-5; TRBD1 is a possible D gene (5 bases). This CDR3 region has 13 residues. In germline, CDR1 is MNHEY, CDR2 SVGAGI. The DNA of the CDR3 is TGTGCCAGCAGTTACTCTCAGACAGTTGCCCAGGACTTC. Translated: CASSYSQTVAQDF.

The V gene is TRBV27, the J gene TRBJ2-7; D is uncertain. Trimming pared 7 bases from V and 2 bases from J, leaving 18 bases between. The CDR3 loop spans 15 amino acids. Germline lookup yields CDR1 MNHEY and CDR2 SMNVEV (reference sequence). CDR3 DNA sequence: TGTGCCAGCAATTCGAGACATGGTGGGACCTACGAGCAGTACTTC. Its translation: CASNSRHGGTYEQYF.

This sequence joins TRBV4-1 and TRBJ2-2; 13 bases align to TRBD2. The germline V gene has CDR1 MGHRA and CDR2 YSYEKL. The CDR3 extends over 18 amino acids. V dropped 1 base and J dropped 4; count of bases not matched to a gene: 6. The CDR3 region has the DNA TGCGCCAGCAGCCAAGCAACTAGCGGGGGGGCGGTCACCGGGGAGCTGTTTTTT. It encodes CASSQATSGGAVTGELFF.

The genes are TRBV15 and TRBJ1-3; D is possibly TRBD1 (5 bases). Per germline, CDR1 LNHNV and CDR2 YYDKDF (reference sequence). The CDR3 is made up of 15 amino acids. Trimming removed 5 bases at V and 9 bases at J, with 20 bases between. The CDR3 coding sequence is TGTGCCACCAGCCCCCCGGTGCAGGGTGTGAGCACCATATATTTT. Its translation is CATSPPVQGVSTIYF.